A single TCR beta chain is shown here with its context. The method was immunoSEQ multiplex PCR; TCRdb's version includes in-frame clones alone and lacks a portion of them. This sample carries 150,000 to 200,000 clones, around 90% of them seen once, and the ten largest clones take 2%. The source of the sample is a study of control samples from healthy donors and cancer patients. The sample consisted of blood. The sequence derives from a woman in her 40s in good health.

The CDR3 protein is CASSQWLKPALVVPYEQYF. The DNA of the CDR3 is TGTGCCAGCAGCCAATGGTTAAAGCCAGCACTCGTAGTTCCCTACGAGCAGTACTTC. The chain recombines TRBV14 with TRBJ2-7; D ambiguous. This CDR3 is 19 amino acids long. V was trimmed by 2 bases and J by 2 bases, leaving 25 bases between them. Germline CDR1 reads SGHDN; CDR2 reads FVKESK.